A single sample gave rise to the 15 T cell receptor beta chains below, sequenced in a study of T cells after yellow fever vaccination (dated by TCRdb to between 2018 and 2021). Sample treatment or condition, as interpreted from the label and publication: live attenuated yellow fever vaccine strain. Receptors were amplified or captured by 5' RACE. The reads were generated on an Illumina HiSeq 2500. The public reads were quality trimmed at Q25 with fastp and then assembled into clones with MiXCR by TCRdb, keeping productive beta chains. Rows are unified per CDR3 protein, each entry keeping the most common DNA and genes. A total of more than 95,000 distinct CDR3 sequences appear in this sample, roughly 6.7% of them only once. The biggest ten clones account for 2.5% of the sample. The source was CD4+ T cells sorted from PBMCs, collected 10 to 11 days after the first yellow fever vaccination. Receptors were obtained from a man between 18 and 35 years old who received the YFV17D yellow fever vaccine.

This clonotype has at least ten counts. The rearrangement joins TRBV7-2 to TRBJ1-2; D is ambiguous. Per germline, CDR1 SGHTA and CDR2 FQGNSA. Deletions cut 6 bases from V and 8 bases from J, with 22 bases between. The CDR3 totals 15 residues. CDR3 residues: CASSFLPAALRGYTF. In DNA, the CDR3 is TGTGCCAGCAGTTTCCTACCGGCGGCGTTGAGAGGCTACACCTTC.

This clonotype was counted ten times or more. The rearrangement joins TRBV28 to TRBJ1-2; a weak D match, TRBD1 (6 bases). Trimming took 3 bases from V and 8 from J, leaving 19 bases between them. Germline V gene lookup returns CDR1 MDHEN and CDR2 SYDVKM. The CDR3 sequence is 15 residues long. In DNA form, the CDR3 reads TGTGCCAGCAGTTTGGGGCAGGGGTGGTCGCGGGGCTACACCTTC. Its translation is CASSLGQGWSRGYTF.

In this sample, this clonotype turned up many times. The rearrangement uses TRBV6-2 or TRBV6-3 and TRBJ2-3, with TRBD1 matching over 7 bases. Germline-derived CDR1 and CDR2 are MNHEY and SVGEGT. The CDR3 is made up of 14 amino acids. With V trimmed by 6 bases and J by 4 bases, 7 bases remained unmatched. This CDR3 reads CASRVGTASDTQYF. As DNA, the CDR3 is TGTGCCAGCAGGGTAGGGACAGCATCAGATACGCAGTATTTT.

This clonotype was observed at least ten times. The rearrangement joins TRBV7-3 to TRBJ2-6; D gene ambiguous. Trimming shortened V by 1 base and J by 3 bases, and 7 bases separated the two germline ends. Germline values: CDR1 SGHTA, CDR2 FQGTGA. The CDR3 is 15 residues long. In DNA, the CDR3 is TGTGCCAGCAGCTTAAGATCAGTTGGGGCCAACGTCCTGACTTTC. Translation: CASSLRSVGANVLTF.

This clonotype occurred many times. The genes are TRBV27 and TRBJ1-1, with D uncertain. The CDR3 has 13 amino acids. CDR1 is MNHEY, CDR2 SMNVEV, per germline (reference sequence). Trimming shortened V by 5 bases and J by 6 bases, and 13 bases separated the two germline ends. The chain's CDR3 is CASSPYNVAEAFF. In DNA, the CDR3 is TGTGCCAGCAGTCCATACAACGTAGCTGAAGCTTTCTTT.

This clonotype came up many times. This rearrangement joins TRBV7-8 to TRBJ2-7, with 8 bases matching TRBD1. The germline gives CDR1 SGHVS, CDR2 FQNEAQ. J gave up 5 bases and V 3 bases, and 3 bases lay outside the gene matches. The CDR3 has 13 residues. CDR3 DNA sequence: TGTGCCAGCAGCTTCGGACAGGGCAACGAGCAGTACGTC. Encoded protein: CASSFGQGNEQYV.

This clonotype was picked up many times. The gene calls are TRBV18 and TRBJ1-6; the D is unclear. Germline CDR1 reads KGHSH; CDR2 reads LQKENI. V shed 0 bases and J shed 9 bases, with 12 bases lying between them. The CDR3 runs 15 residues. The CDR3 region has the DNA TGTGCCAGCTCACCACCCGGCATAGGCGCTTCACCCCTCCACTTT. Amino acid sequence: CASSPPGIGASPLHF.

The genes are TRBV9 and TRBJ2-5, with 8 bases matching TRBD1. This CDR3 contains 13 residues. V lost 4 bases, J lost 4 bases, and 3 bases stayed unmatched. Looked up from germline, CDR1 is SGDLS and CDR2 is YYNGEE. This CDR3 is CASSMTGAETQYF. Here the CDR3 DNA reads TGTGCCAGCAGCATGACAGGGGCAGAGACCCAGTACTTC. The full variable domain, its missing parts supplied by reference TRBV9 and TRBJ2-5, is DSGVTQTPKHLITATGQRVTLRCSPRSGDLSVYWYQQSLDQGLQFLIQYYNGEERAKGNILERFSAQQFPDLHSELNLSSLELGDSALYFCASSMTGAETQYFGPGTRLLVL.

This clonotype was recorded at least ten times. This rearrangement joins TRBV7-2 to TRBJ2-7; 10 nucleotides match TRBD2. V shed 5 bases and J 5 bases; nucleotides not matched to a gene: 6. Germline-derived CDR1 and CDR2 are SGHTA and FQGNSA. CDR3 length: 14 residues. The CDR3 coding sequence is TGTGCCAGCAGCCCAGGGCTAGCGGGGGACGAGCAGTACGTC. Translated, it gives CASSPGLAGDEQYV.

Many counts were recorded for this clonotype. The gene calls are TRBV4-3 and TRBJ2-3, with 8 bases aligning to TRBD1. The CDR3 loop spans 14 amino acids. After removal of 3 bases from V and 7 bases from J, the junction contained 6 bases not matched to a gene. Per the germline V gene, CDR1 is LGHNA and CDR2 is YSLEER. CDR3 protein: CASSQAGQANTQYF. The DNA for the CDR3 is TGCGCCAGCAGCCAGGCGGGACAGGCGAATACGCAGTATTTT.

The rearrangement links TRBV5-4 to TRBJ2-3; tentative D call: TRBD2 (6 bases). The CDR3 has 14 amino acids. Trimming took 4 bases from V and 8 from J, leaving 17 bases between them. Germline CDR1 reads SGHNT; CDR2 reads YYREEE (reference sequence). As DNA, the CDR3 is TGTGCCAGCAGCGCTGGAGGGACCCAGATTACGCAGTATTTT. Translation gives CASSAGGTQITQYF.

The CDR3 sequence: CASGAQKATEQFF. For the CDR3, the DNA is TGTGCCAGTGGTGCACAGAAAGCAACTGAGCAGTTCTTC. The chain has TRBV19 and TRBJ2-1; no reliable D call. Trimming shortened V by 8 bases and J by 9 bases, and 17 bases separated the two germline ends. The CDR3 consists of 13 residues. Germline lookup yields CDR1 LNHDA and CDR2 SQIVND (reference sequence).

This clonotype was observed at least ten times. The chain has TRBV12-3 or TRBV12-4 and TRBJ1-5, with 8 bases identical to TRBD1. The CDR3 is 14 residues long. V was clipped by 7 bases and J by 8 bases; unmatched bases: 10. As DNA, the CDR3 is TGTGCCAGCACTAGAGGGACAGGTTTGAAGCCCCAGCATTTT. Translation: CASTRGTGLKPQHF.

This clonotype was seen many times. The CDR3 is CASSLGDLSYEQYV. CDR3 coding DNA: TGTGCCAGCAGCTTGGGGGACCTATCCTACGAGCAGTACGTC. V gene TRBV11-1 combines with J gene TRBJ2-7, with D perhaps matching TRBD1 or TRBD2 (5 bases each). Per germline, CDR1 SGHAT and CDR2 FQDESV (reference sequence). The CDR3 consists of 14 residues. Trimming removed 3 bases from V and 1 base from J, with 10 bases in between.

This clonotype turned up a few times. The J gene is TRBJ2-1, the V gene TRBV5-1, with TRBD1 matching over 7 bases. V was pared by 4 bases and J by 4 bases, with 5 bases of the junction left unmatched. The CDR3 has 14 amino acids. Germline values: CDR1 SGHRS, CDR2 YFSETQ. Here the CDR3 reads CASSLGDSYNEQFF. The CDR3 DNA reads as TGCGCCAGCAGCCTAGGGGACAGTTACAATGAGCAGTTCTTC. The variable domain in full, with the rest retrieved from reference TRBV5-1 and TRBJ2-1, is KAGVTQTPRYLIKTRGQQVTLSCSPISGHRSVSWYQQTPGQGLQFLFEYFSETQRNKGNFPGRFSGRQFSNSRSEMNVSTLELGDSALYLCASSLGDSYNEQFFGPGTRLTVL.